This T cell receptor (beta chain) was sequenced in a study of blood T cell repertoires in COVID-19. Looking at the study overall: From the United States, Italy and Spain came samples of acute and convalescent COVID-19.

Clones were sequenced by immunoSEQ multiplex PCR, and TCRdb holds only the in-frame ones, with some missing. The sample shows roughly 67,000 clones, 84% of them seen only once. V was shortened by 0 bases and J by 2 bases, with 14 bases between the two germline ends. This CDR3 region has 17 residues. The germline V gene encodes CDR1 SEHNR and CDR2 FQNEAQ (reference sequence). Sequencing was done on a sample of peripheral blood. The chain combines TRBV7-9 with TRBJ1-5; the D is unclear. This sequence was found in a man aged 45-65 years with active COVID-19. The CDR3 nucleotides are TGTGCCAGCAGCTTAGCGGCCGGGGTGGCGGGCAATCAGCCCCAGCATTTT. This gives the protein CASSLAAGVAGNQPQHF.